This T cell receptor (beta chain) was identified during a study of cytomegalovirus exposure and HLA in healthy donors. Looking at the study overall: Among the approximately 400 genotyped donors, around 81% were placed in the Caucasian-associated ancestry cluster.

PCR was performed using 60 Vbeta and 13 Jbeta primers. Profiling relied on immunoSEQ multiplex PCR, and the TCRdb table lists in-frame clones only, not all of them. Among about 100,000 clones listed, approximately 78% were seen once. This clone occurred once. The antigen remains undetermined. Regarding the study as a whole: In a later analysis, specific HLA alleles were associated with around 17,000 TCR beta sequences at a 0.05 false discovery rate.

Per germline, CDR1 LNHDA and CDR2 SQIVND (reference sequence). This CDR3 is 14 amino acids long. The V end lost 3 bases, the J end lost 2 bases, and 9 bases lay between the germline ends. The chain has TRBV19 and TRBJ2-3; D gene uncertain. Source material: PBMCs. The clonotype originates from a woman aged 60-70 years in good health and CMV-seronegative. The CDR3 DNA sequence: TGTGCCAGTAGTATTGGCATTAACACAGATACGCAGTATTTT. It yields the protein CASSIGINTDTQYF.